This T cell receptor (beta chain) was recorded in a study of beta chain features in type 1 diabetes. Overall study findings and caveats: Patients and controls would share equally any PCR tilt toward shorter templates. Patients' naive, central memory and Treg TCRB repertoires seemed closer to one another than those of healthy donors. For type 1 diabetes patients, VDJ junctions showed fewer insertions and more deletions. The study left unresolved whether HLA type influences TCRB rearrangement.

The germline V gene encodes CDR1 SGHRS and CDR2 YFSETQ. The CDR3 is 15 residues long. V was cut by 2 bases and J by 4 bases, with 13 bases left in between. This clone was detected a few times. Its antigen remains unidentified. Sequenced material consisted of expressed TCRB transcripts (all of the isolated RNA was reverse transcribed). Sequenced by immunoSEQ multiplex PCR; TCRdb stores in-frame clones only, minus some. The sample carries around 190,000 clones, roughly an eighth recorded once. This receptor was taken from a woman aged 18-29 years in good health. Sequencing used central memory CD4+ T cells from blood. J is TRBJ2-1 and V is TRBV5-1; TRBD2 is a possible D gene (6 bases). For the CDR3, the DNA is TGCGCCAGCAGCTTTGACGTTGGACTATACAATGAGCAGTTCTTC. Protein: CASSFDVGLYNEQFF.